The 6 T cell receptor beta chains reported below all come from one sample, sequenced in a study of control samples from healthy donors and cancer patients. Repertoires were generated with immunoSEQ multiplex PCR, while TCRdb's copy carries only in-frame clones and drops some. The profile covers approximately 120,000 clones, with over 75% appearing a single time and roughly 4% taken by the ten largest. The sequenced sample consisted of blood. Every receptor here comes from a human donor in good health. The donor label of this sample is uncertain.

The V gene is TRBV6-5, the J gene TRBJ2-7; TRBD1 matches at 7 bases. The CDR3 is made up of 15 amino acids. Trimming took 5 bases from V and 0 from J; bases not matched to a gene: 7. Germline V lookup: CDR1 MNHEY, CDR2 SVGAGI. The chain's CDR3 is CASSTGVSSSYEQYF. The DNA for the CDR3 is TGTGCCAGCAGTACAGGGGTATCGAGCTCCTACGAGCAGTACTTC.

V and J are TRBV24-1 and TRBJ2-1; D is ambiguous. The V gene lost 10 bases and the J gene lost 1 base, with 10 bases spanning the gap. This CDR3 comprises 13 residues. Germline V gene sequence: CDR1 KGHDR, CDR2 SFDVKD. This chain's CDR3 is CATTGGSYNEQFF. The CDR3 DNA reads TGTGCCACTACGGGTGGTTCCTACAATGAGCAGTTCTTC.

The gene calls are TRBV20-1 and TRBJ2-3; D possibly corresponds to TRBD1 (5 bases). CDR1 is DFQATT and CDR2 is SNEGSKA in the germline V gene (reference sequence). The CDR3 has 11 residues. The V and J ends lost 7 bases and 2 bases respectively, with 7 bases between them. This CDR3 is CSGQITDTQYF. In DNA, the CDR3 is TGCAGTGGACAGATCACAGATACGCAGTATTTT.

This clone was recorded only once. The gene calls are TRBV19 and TRBJ1-2, with D perhaps TRBD1 (6 bases). V lost 5 bases to trimming and J lost 0 bases, with 19 bases between them. The CDR3 totals 17 residues. From germline, CDR1 is LNHDA and CDR2 SQIVND (reference sequence). In DNA, the CDR3 is TGTGCCAGTAGTCCGCTCGGGGGCGAGTGGGCTAACTATGGCTACACCTTC. Its protein is CASSPLGGEWANYGYTF.

This chain links TRBV3-1 (or the pseudogene TRBV3-2) with TRBJ1-6; D gene uncertain. The CDR3 covers 16 residues. V lost 2 bases to trimming and J lost 0 bases, with 8 bases between them. Germline V gene sequence: CDR1 LGHDT, CDR2 YNNKEL (reference sequence). CDR3 loop: CASSQLKSSYNSPLHF. CDR3 sequence (DNA): TGTGCCAGCAGCCAACTAAAGAGCTCCTATAATTCACCCCTCCACTTT.

This clone was counted once. The J gene is TRBJ2-5, the V gene TRBV29-1, with no clear D. The length of the CDR3 is 11 residues. Deletions cut 4 bases from V and 5 bases from J, with 8 bases between. Germline CDR1 is SQVTM and CDR2 is ANQGSEA. CDR3 sequence: CSVVSVETQYF. The CDR3 DNA reads as TGCAGCGTTGTCTCGGTGGAGACCCAGTACTTC.